A single sample gave rise to the 24 T cell receptor beta chains below, sequenced in a study of T cells in Graves' hyperthyroidism and ophthalmopathy. What was amplified from RNA transcripts were TCR beta CDR3 regions. HTBI primers were the set used in a first-round RT-PCR of the TCR CDR3. TCRdb ran MiXCR on the multiplex PCR reads and lists one entry per CDR3 protein. The sample includes 550,000 to 650,000 distinct CDR3 sequences, around 13% of them seen just once. The sequenced material came from blood. The receptors were sampled from a woman in her thirties or forties with Graves' hyperthyroidism.

This clonotype was detected many times. This sequence joins TRBV29-1 and TRBJ1-1, with D possibly TRBD1 on 5 matching bases. V was trimmed by 7 bases and J by 0 bases, leaving 15 bases between them. Germline loops: CDR1 SQVTM, CDR2 ANQGSEA. CDR3 length: 14 residues. This CDR3 is CSAPGIQMNTEAFF. The DNA for the CDR3 is TGCAGCGCCCCAGGGATACAGATGAACACTGAAGCTTTCTTT.

The chain employs TRBV5-6 and TRBJ2-1; a possible D gene is TRBD1 (5 bases). Per germline, CDR1 SGHDT and CDR2 YYEEEE. The CDR3 is 13 residues long. V dropped 4 bases and J dropped 7 bases, with 12 bases sitting between them. The CDR3, as DNA: TGTGCCAGCAGCGTACTTCAGGGTAATGAGCAGTTCTTC. Translation: CASSVLQGNEQFF.

The table lists this clonotype with many counts. The chain joins TRBV11-3 to TRBJ2-1; D is perhaps TRBD2 (6 bases). The CDR3 is 14 amino acids. CDR1 and CDR2 (germline): SGHNT, YENEEA. With 1 base removed from V and 6 bases from J, the gap between germline ends came to 10 bases. The CDR3 reads CASSLGAAGNEQFF. The CDR3 nucleotides read TGTGCCAGCAGCTTAGGGGCAGCGGGCAATGAGCAGTTCTTC. Full variable domain (outside the CDR3, taken from reference TRBV11-3 and TRBJ2-1): EAGVVQSPRYKIIEKKQPVAFWCNPISGHNTLYWYLQNLGQGPELLIRYENEEAVDDSQLPKDRFSAERLKGVDSTLKIQPAELGDSAVYLCASSLGAAGNEQFFGPGTRLTVL.

This clonotype was seen more than once but under ten times. The chain recombines TRBV11-2 with TRBJ2-5; 7 bases are a match to TRBD1. Germline V gives CDR1 SGHAT, CDR2 FQNNGV. Losses at the gene ends were 0 bases for V and 1 base for J; bases not matched to a gene: 11. This CDR3 is 18 amino acids long. As DNA, the CDR3 is TGTGCCAGCAGCTTAGATCAGGAGCGGAGACAGGGCCAAGAGACCCAGTACTTC. As protein: CASSLDQERRQGQETQYF.

This clonotype was recorded many times. This sequence joins TRBV4-1 and TRBJ2-7, with D possibly being TRBD1 (7 bases). The CDR3 sequence is 14 residues long. Germline V gene data show CDR1 as MGHRA and CDR2 as YSYEKL. V was trimmed by 0 bases and J by 4 bases, leaving 10 bases between them. DNA of the CDR3: TGCGCCAGCAGCCAAGAACCAGGGGGGTACGAGCAGTACTTC. As protein: CASSQEPGGYEQYF.

The table lists this clonotype with a few counts. The J gene is TRBJ2-7, the V gene TRBV9; 7 bases match TRBD1. Trimming took 3 bases from V and 4 from J; bases not matched to a gene: 4. Looked up from germline, CDR1 is SGDLS and CDR2 is YYNGEE. This CDR3 is 13 amino acids long. The DNA for the CDR3 is TGTGCCAGCAGCGCCACGACAGGGTACGAGCAGTACTTC. As protein: CASSATTGYEQYF.

At least ten counts were recorded for this clonotype. This chain links TRBV11-3 with TRBJ2-2; 9 bases line up with TRBD1. V dropped 5 bases and J dropped 7; count of bases not matched to a gene: 8. The CDR3 covers 15 residues. In germline, CDR1 is SGHNT, CDR2 YENEEA. The CDR3: CASSLWTGESGELFF. The CDR3 DNA reads as TGTGCCAGCAGCCTATGGACAGGGGAAAGCGGGGAGCTGTTTTTT.

This clonotype occurred many times. The gene calls are TRBV7-8 and TRBJ1-4, with TRBD1 as a possible D gene (5 bases). Germline lookup yields CDR1 SGHVS and CDR2 FQNEAQ. This CDR3 has 17 residues. The ends were cut back, 2 bases at V and 2 bases at J, with 15 bases in the middle. CDR3 sequence reads: CASSLSGLGRTNEKLFF. The CDR3 coding sequence is TGTGCCAGCAGCTTATCCGGCCTGGGACGGACTAATGAAAAACTGTTTTTT.

As to this clonotype: A much larger clone differs by one base, so this may be a read error. No conserved phenylalanine or tryptophan ends this CDR3, so it is likely a read error. The V and J genes are TRBV7-9 and TRBJ2-3; 8 positions match TRBD2. The V and J ends lost 4 bases and 3 bases, in that order; junction bases with no gene match: 6. The CDR3 consists of 15 residues. CDR1 is SEHNR, CDR2 FQNEAQ, per germline (reference sequence). The CDR3 here is CASSSRVAGTDTQYS. In DNA form, the CDR3 reads TGTGCCAGCAGCTCTCGGGTAGCGGGGACAGATACGCAGTATTCT.

This clonotype was picked up many times. The chain combines TRBV7-2 with TRBJ2-5; D might be TRBD1 (5 bases). The germline gives CDR1 SGHTA, CDR2 FQGNSA. The CDR3 has 15 amino acids. V shed 5 bases and J shed 5 bases, with 18 bases lying between them. As DNA, the CDR3 is TGTGCCAGCAGCGCCTGGACCCGGTCAGGGGAGACCCAGTACTTC. This encodes CASSAWTRSGETQYF.

V gene TRBV6-4 combines with J gene TRBJ1-1, with a tentative D call TRBD1 (5 bases). This CDR3 is built from 13 residues. The V gene's germline CDR1 is MRHNA and CDR2 SNTAGT. V was trimmed by 0 bases and J by 11 bases, leaving 13 bases between them. As DNA, the CDR3 is TGTGCCAGCAGTGACTCGATAAGGGGCCAGGCTTTCTTT. It codes for CASSDSIRGQAFF.

In this sample, this clonotype turned up many times. The chain recombines TRBV7-9 with TRBJ1-1; D unresolved. The germline V gene has CDR1 SEHNR and CDR2 FQNEAQ (reference sequence). The CDR3 consists of 13 residues. Deletions cut 7 bases from V and 1 base from J, with 10 bases between. DNA for the CDR3: TGTGCCAGCACCCCAATTACGAACACTGAAGCTTTCTTT. It is translated as CASTPITNTEAFF. Together with reference TRBV7-9 and TRBJ1-1, the CDR3 gives the full variable domain: DTGVSQNPRHKITKRGQNVTFRCDPISEHNRLYWYRQTLGQGPEFLTYFQNEAQLEKSRLLSDRFSAERPKGSFSTLEIQRTEQGDSAMYLCASTPITNTEAFFGQGTRLTVV.

This clonotype was seen ten or more times. The chain is built from TRBV20-1 and TRBJ2-1, with D possibly matching TRBD2 (5 bases). V was trimmed by 3 bases and J by 8 bases, leaving 14 bases between them. The CDR3 spans 13 residues. CDR1 and CDR2 from the germline V gene are DFQATT and SNEGSKA (reference sequence). The CDR3 DNA reads as TGCAGTGCTAGGAACCCCGATAGCGATGAGCAGTTCTTC. Its translation is CSARNPDSDEQFF.

The V gene is TRBV4-1, the J gene TRBJ2-1; the match to TRBD2 covers 8 bases. The CDR3 is 12 residues long. V lost 4 bases, J lost 10 bases, and 3 bases stayed unmatched. Germline CDR1 reads MGHRA; CDR2 reads YSYEKL. The CDR3 nucleotides are TGCGCCAGCAGCCCGGGGACTAGGGAGCAGTTCTTC. It translates to CASSPGTREQFF.

This clonotype came up many times. The CDR3, as DNA: TGTGCCAGCAGCCAAGTCCTAGTCAGAGGGTATGAGCAGTTCTTC. It is translated as CASSQVLVRGYEQFF. The V call is TRBV11-2, the J call TRBJ2-1; tentatively, D is TRBD2 (5 bases). V was cut by 5 bases and J by 8 bases, with 19 bases left in between. The V gene's germline CDR1 is SGHAT and CDR2 FQNNGV. The CDR3 spans 15 residues.

This clonotype was observed at least ten times. CDR3 sequence: CASSSMGLDIYEQYF. CDR3 coding DNA: TGTGCCAGCAGTTCGATGGGACTAGATATCTACGAGCAGTACTTC. The chain has TRBV27 and TRBJ2-7, with 8 bases that match TRBD2. Germline V CDR1 and CDR2: MNHEY, SMNVEV (reference sequence). This CDR3 has 15 residues. V shed 4 bases and J 3 bases; nucleotides not matched to a gene: 8.

This clonotype was recorded many times. This chain joins TRBV12-3 or TRBV12-4 and TRBJ2-1, with TRBD2 identical over 13 bases. The CDR3 runs 15 residues. V lost 2 bases and J lost 10; bases outside the gene matches: 5. The CDR3 region is CASSLTSGRAIEQFF. The CDR3 DNA sequence: TGTGCCAGCAGTTTAACTAGCGGGAGGGCCATCGAGCAGTTCTTC.

This clonotype came up once. This chain uses TRBV3-1 with TRBJ2-1; 10 bases are shared with TRBD1. CDR1 is LGHDT and CDR2 is YNNKEL in the germline V gene (reference sequence). There are 18 residues in the CDR3. V lost 5 bases and J lost 6; bases outside the gene matches: 16. CDR3 sequence reads: CASSAGTGVVGRVNEQFF. DNA for the CDR3: TGTGCCAGCAGCGCCGGGACAGGGGTCGTCGGGAGGGTCAATGAGCAGTTCTTC.

Many counts were recorded for this clonotype. Germline is not matched at one junction end, which may reflect a read error. Here the CDR3 reads CSVEGTGGSTEQYF. In nucleotides, the CDR3 is TGCAGCGTCGAAGGGACAGGGGGATCGACCGAGCAGTACTTC. The V call is TRBV29-1, the J call TRBJ2-7, with TRBD1 matching 11 bases. CDR1 and CDR2 (germline): SQVTM, ANQGSEA. This CDR3 is 14 amino acids long.

V is TRBV19 and J is TRBJ1-5, with 7 bases identical to TRBD1. Germline trimming cut 4 bases from V and 11 bases from J; bases unmatched to any gene: 5. Germline CDR1 is LNHDA and CDR2 is SQIVND (reference sequence). The length of the CDR3 is 12 residues. In nucleotides, the CDR3 is TGTGCCAGTAGTACACAGGGGATGGCCCAGCATTTT. Protein: CASSTQGMAQHF. Combining the CDR3 with reference TRBV19 and TRBJ1-5 gives the whole variable domain DGGITQSPKYLFRKEGQNVTLSCEQNLNHDAMYWYRQDPGQGLRLIYYSQIVNDFQKGDIAEGYSVSREKKESFPLTVTSAQKNPTAFYLCASSTQGMAQHFGDGTRLSIL.

This clonotype was seen a few times. The chain links TRBV20-1 to TRBJ2-1; D is tentatively TRBD1 or TRBD2 (6 bases each). This CDR3 is 15 amino acids long. Trimming stripped 6 bases from V and 0 bases from J, with 15 bases between. The V gene's germline CDR1 is DFQATT and CDR2 SNEGSKA (reference sequence). The CDR3 loop is CSAPVGGHSYNEQFF. CDR3 coding DNA: TGCAGTGCCCCCGTCGGGGGACACTCCTACAATGAGCAGTTCTTC.

This clonotype was seen many times. The rearrangement joins TRBV28 to TRBJ1-2; D may be TRBD1 (5 bases). The germline gives CDR1 MDHEN, CDR2 SYDVKM. The CDR3 totals 14 residues. Trimming cost V 5 bases and J 9 bases, with 19 bases left between them. The CDR3 sequence is CASSLPGQTRSYTF. For the CDR3, the DNA is TGTGCCAGCAGTCTCCCCGGACAAACCCGGAGCTACACCTTC.

The sample holds many counts of this clonotype. The chain couples TRBV11-2 to TRBJ2-5; TRBD2 matches 9 bases. The CDR3 consists of 15 residues. CDR1 SGHAT and CDR2 FQNNGV come from the germline V gene. Trimming cost V 1 base and J 7 bases; bases outside gene matches: 7. The CDR3 reads CASSLVKQREATQYF. DNA for the CDR3: TGTGCCAGCAGCTTAGTTAAACAGCGGGAGGCGACCCAGTACTTC.

This clonotype was detected ten times or more. The chain carries TRBV12-3 or TRBV12-4 and TRBJ2-7, with D perhaps matching TRBD1 (6 bases). Trimming removed 4 bases at V and 4 bases at J, with 14 bases between. CDR3 size: 14 residues. This chain's CDR3 is CASSSTYTGYEQYF. The CDR3 DNA reads as TGTGCCAGCAGTTCTACCTACACAGGGTACGAGCAGTACTTC.